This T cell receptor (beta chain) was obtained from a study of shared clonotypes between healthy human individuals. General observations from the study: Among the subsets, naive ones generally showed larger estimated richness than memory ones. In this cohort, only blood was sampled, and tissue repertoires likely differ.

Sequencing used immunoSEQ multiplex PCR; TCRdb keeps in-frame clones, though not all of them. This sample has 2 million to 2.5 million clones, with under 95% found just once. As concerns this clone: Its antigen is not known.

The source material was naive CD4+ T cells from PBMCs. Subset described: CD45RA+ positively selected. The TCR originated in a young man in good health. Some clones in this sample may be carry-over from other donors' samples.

This CDR3 reads CASSQDSYNEQFF. The CDR3 DNA reads TGTGCCAGCAGCCAGGACAGCTACAATGAGCAGTTCTTC. The chain recombines TRBV28 with TRBJ2-1, with TRBD1 as a possible D gene (6 bases). From germline, CDR1 is MDHEN and CDR2 SYDVKM. V dropped 6 bases and J dropped 3 bases, with 9 bases sitting between them. The CDR3 contains 13 residues.